One sample yielded the 17 T cell receptor beta chains listed below, sequenced in a study of blood T cell repertoires in COVID-19. Using immunoSEQ multiplex PCR, the repertoire was profiled, and TCRdb retains in-frame clones only, with some absent. The profile covers some 120,000 clones, with approximately 83% appearing a single time and around 18% taken by the ten largest. The sample taken for sequencing was peripheral blood. The receptors originated from a woman aged 45 to 65 who had recovered from COVID-19.

CDR3 sequence: CASSPQGRDTGELFF. In nucleotides, the CDR3 is TGTGCCAGCAGCCCTCAGGGGAGGGACACCGGGGAGCTGTTTTTT. The V call is TRBV9, the J call TRBJ2-2; possibly TRBD2 for D (7 bases). Germline-derived CDR1 and CDR2 are SGDLS and YYNGEE. V dropped 4 bases and J dropped 3 bases, with 13 bases sitting between them. This CDR3 contains 15 residues.

This clone appeared a single time. This sequence joins TRBV7-6 and TRBJ2-3, with D possibly TRBD1 on 5 matching bases. Trimming shortened V by 1 base and J by 1 base, and 12 bases separated the two germline ends. There are 16 residues in the CDR3. Germline CDR1 SGHVS, CDR2 FNYEAQ. The CDR3 nucleotides read TGTGCCAGCAGCTTAGTGGGGCAGGTGGGCACAGATACGCAGTATTTT. It translates to CASSLVGQVGTDTQYF.

A few counts support this clone. The J gene is TRBJ1-1, the V gene TRBV5-1, with D tentatively TRBD1 (6 bases). Germline V lookup: CDR1 SGHRS, CDR2 YFSETQ. The V end lost 4 bases, the J end lost 0 bases, and 13 bases lay between the germline ends. CDR3 size: 15 residues. CDR3: CASSIGGQMNTEAFF. The CDR3 bases are TGCGCCAGCAGCATCGGCGGACAGATGAACACTGAAGCTTTCTTT.

The gene calls are TRBV11-2 and TRBJ2-1; 8 positions agree with TRBD2. V was pared by 4 bases and J by 0 bases, with 8 bases of the junction left unmatched. The CDR3 covers 17 residues. Germline lookup yields CDR1 SGHAT and CDR2 FQNNGV. This CDR3 is CASSWGRGASSYNEQFF. The CDR3, as DNA: TGTGCCAGCAGCTGGGGGCGGGGGGCTAGCTCCTACAATGAGCAGTTCTTC.

The V and J genes are TRBV5-1 and TRBJ1-2; TRBD1 aligns across 10 bases. CDR3 length equals 16 residues. V trimming: 4 bases; J trimming: 4 bases; junction bases outside the gene matches: 10. CDR1 SGHRS and CDR2 YFSETQ come from the germline V gene. The CDR3 loop is CASSRSSGDRGYGYTF. The CDR3 DNA follows: TGCGCCAGCAGCCGGAGTAGTGGGGACAGGGGCTATGGCTACACCTTC.

The rearrangement joins TRBV29-1 to TRBJ2-1, with D perhaps matching TRBD2 (6 bases). The V gene's germline CDR1 is SQVTM and CDR2 ANQGSEA. The CDR3 extends over 16 amino acids. Trimming shortened V by 0 bases and J by 0 bases, and 12 bases separated the two germline ends. This CDR3 reads CSVEDPIGSSYNEQFF. DNA for the CDR3: TGCAGCGTTGAAGATCCTATCGGGAGCTCCTACAATGAGCAGTTCTTC.

This chain joins TRBV12-3 or TRBV12-4 and TRBJ2-1; D remains unclear. V lost 2 bases, J lost 9 bases, and 11 bases lay in between. The CDR3 loop spans 13 amino acids. For the CDR3, the DNA is TGTGCCAGCAGTTTAATGGCGGAGCTTGAGCAGTTCTTC. Amino acid sequence: CASSLMAELEQFF.

The gene calls are TRBV4-2 and TRBJ1-2; D is unclear. CDR3 length: 15 amino acids. The germline V gene encodes CDR1 LGHNA and CDR2 YNFKEQ. V was pared by 4 bases and J by 5 bases, with 17 bases between. The CDR3 spells CASSPADAGSYGYTF. DNA of the CDR3: TGTGCCAGCAGCCCAGCAGACGCGGGGTCATATGGCTACACCTTC.

The chain links TRBV7-8 to TRBJ2-7, with 11 bases fitting TRBD2. The CDR3 contains 18 residues. Germline CDR1 is SGHVS and CDR2 is FQNEAQ. The junction had 15 bases not matched to a gene; V was cut back by 2 bases and J by 6 bases. The CDR3: CASSLFPGLAVGEGEQYF. CDR3 nucleotide sequence: TGTGCCAGCAGCTTATTTCCGGGACTAGCGGTAGGAGAGGGCGAGCAGTACTTC. Supplemented by reference TRBV7-8 and TRBJ2-7, the full variable domain reads GAGVSQSPRYKVAKRGQDVALRCDPISGHVSLFWYQQALGQGPEFLTYFQNEAQLDKSGLPSDRFFAERPEGSVSTLKIQRTQQEDSAVYLCASSLFPGLAVGEGEQYFGPGTRLTVT.

The chain combines TRBV6-2 or TRBV6-3 with TRBJ2-3; no clear D gene. This CDR3 contains 14 residues. Germline V gives CDR1 MNHEY, CDR2 SVGEGT. Trimming left V 2 bases short and J 1 base short, with 7 bases between. The CDR3 coding sequence is TGTGCCAGCAGTTACCGTACAGGCACAGATACGCAGTATTTT. Its protein product is CASSYRTGTDTQYF.

The chain is built from TRBV5-1 and TRBJ2-1, with a weak D call TRBD1 (6 bases). Trimming removed 6 bases at V and 8 bases at J, with 21 bases between. Germline V gives CDR1 SGHRS, CDR2 YFSETQ. The CDR3 covers 15 residues. The CDR3 bases are TGCGCCAGCACGCTCGCCCTAGGGGGAGCATATGAGCAGTTCTTC. Translating gives CASTLALGGAYEQFF. The variable domain in full, completed from reference TRBV5-1 and TRBJ2-1, reads KAGVTQTPRYLIKTRGQQVTLSCSPISGHRSVSWYQQTPGQGLQFLFEYFSETQRNKGNFPGRFSGRQFSNSRSEMNVSTLELGDSALYLCASTLALGGAYEQFFGPGTRLTVL.

The V call is TRBV12-3 or TRBV12-4, the J call TRBJ1-4; D call uncertain. V shed 3 bases and J shed 8 bases, with 4 bases lying between them. The CDR3 has 11 amino acids. The CDR3 region is CASSFREKLFF. CDR3 DNA: TGTGCCAGCAGTTTTCGGGAAAAACTGTTTTTT.

The chain joins TRBV6-5 to TRBJ1-1, with D unresolved. Germline V lookup: CDR1 MNHEY, CDR2 SVGAGI. This CDR3 contains 14 residues. V was pared by 5 bases and J by 1 base, with 11 bases between. The CDR3 nucleotides read TGTGCCAGCAGTCATACGTCCGGGAACACTGAAGCTTTCTTT. Its protein product is CASSHTSGNTEAFF.

V and J are TRBV7-2 and TRBJ2-1; possible D gene TRBD2, 5 bases. CDR1 and CDR2 (germline): SGHTA, FQGNSA. The germline V and J ends were trimmed by 5 bases and 0 bases, with 17 bases remaining between them. CDR3 size: 17 residues. The CDR3 sequence: CASSIQSGTSSYNEQFF. CDR3 DNA: TGTGCCAGCAGCATCCAGAGCGGAACAAGCTCCTACAATGAGCAGTTCTTC.

This sequence joins TRBV13 and TRBJ1-6; 7 bases map to TRBD1. The germline V gene encodes CDR1 PRHDT and CDR2 FYEKMQ (reference sequence). The CDR3 totals 15 residues. J lost 8 bases, V lost 4 bases, and 8 bases had no gene match. The CDR3 protein is CASSSYRGLYSPLHF. The CDR3 DNA sequence: TGTGCCAGCAGCTCCTACAGGGGACTGTATTCACCCCTCCACTTT.

This CDR3 is CASSPPRQVRGISNQPQHF. Here the CDR3 DNA reads TGCGCCAGCAGTCCCCCGAGACAGGTAAGAGGTATAAGCAATCAGCCCCAGCATTTT. V and J are TRBV23-1 and TRBJ1-5, with D possibly being TRBD1 (6 bases). TRBV23-1 is filed as an ORF, its function uncertain. Trimming shortened V by 4 bases and J by 1 base, and 23 bases separated the two germline ends. The CDR3 runs 19 residues.

The chain recombines TRBV19 with TRBJ2-5; D unresolved. The length of the CDR3 is 12 residues. Germline CDR1 is LNHDA and CDR2 is SQIVND (reference sequence). V shed 4 bases and J shed 2 bases, with 5 bases lying between them. CDR3 protein: CASSKRQETQYF. The DNA of the CDR3 is TGTGCCAGTAGTAAACGGCAAGAGACCCAGTACTTC.